The rows below give T cell receptor beta chains drawn from one sample of a study of glioma-infiltrating T cells after dendritic cell vaccination. The repertoire was sequenced with immunoSEQ multiplex PCR; TCRdb's copy has only in-frame clones and lacks some. The repertoire includes about 87,000 clones, around four fifths of them detected once, and roughly 6.8% sits in the top ten. The specimen comprised blood, sampled after dendritic cell vaccination. Source of these receptors: a human donor with glioblastoma. CDR3s include the opening cysteine and the closing phenylalanine or tryptophan. The D gene is left open where the match is weak. The size entry is marked missing in some rows and otherwise reads once, few, many or a size class.

D: TRBD1
J: TRBJ2-7
V: TRBV9
size: .
DNA: TGTGCCAGCAGCGTAGCTACAGGGGGCGCCTACGAGCAGTACTTC
CDR3: CASSVATGGAYEQYF

D: .
J: TRBJ1-1
V: TRBV6-6
size: .
DNA: TGTGCCAGCAGCCAGGGTGTAGGGGATGATACTGAAGCTTTCTTT
CDR3: CASSQGVGDDTEAFF

D: TRBD1
J: TRBJ2-7
V: TRBV4-3
size: .
DNA: TGCGCCAGCAGCCAGAGGACAGGGTACTACGAGCAGTACTTC
CDR3: CASSQRTGYYEQYF

D: .
J: TRBJ1-1
V: TRBV18
size: many
DNA: TGTGCCAGCTCACCGTGGACAGTGGGGACTGAAGCTTTCTTT
CDR3: CASSPWTVGTEAFF

D: .
J: TRBJ2-1
V: TRBV11-2
size: .
DNA: TGTGCCAGCACCGGGGGCTACAATGAGCAGTTCTTC
CDR3: CASTGGYNEQFF

D: TRBD1
J: TRBJ2-7
V: TRBV10-2
size: .
DNA: TGCGCCAGCAGCGTAAACAGGGGTTCCTACGAGCAGTACTTC
CDR3: CASSVNRGSYEQYF

D: .
J: TRBJ2-7
V: TRBV2
size: .
DNA: TGTGCCAGCAGACTCCAGCGGAACTCCTACGAGCAGTACTTC
CDR3: CASRLQRNSYEQYF

D: .
J: TRBJ2-5
V: TRBV6-5
size: .
DNA: TGTGCCAGCAGTTTAACAAGAGAGACCCAGTACTTC
CDR3: CASSLTRETQYF

D: .
J: TRBJ1-3
V: TRBV6-6
size: .
DNA: TGTGCCAGCAGTCAGACAGGATATTCTGGAAACACCATATATTTT
CDR3: CASSQTGYSGNTIYF

D: .
J: TRBJ1-6
V: TRBV30
size: .
DNA: TGTGCCTGGAGTGAGAAAGTGAGCTCCTATAATTCACCCCTCCACTTT
CDR3: CAWSEKVSSYNSPLHF

D: TRBD2
J: TRBJ2-5
V: TRBV4-1
size: .
DNA: TGCGCCAGCAGCCAAGTAAGAGCGGGGGCGCAAGAGACCCAGTACTTC
CDR3: CASSQVRAGAQETQYF

D: TRBD1
J: TRBJ1-2
V: TRBV4-2
size: .
DNA: TGTGCCAGCAGCCAAGATGTGAACAGGGGGGCCGATAGTGGCTACACCTTC
CDR3: CASSQDVNRGADSGYTF

D: .
J: TRBJ1-6
V: TRBV6-5
size: .
DNA: TGTGCCAGCAGTTACTCGGGGGGAAATTCACCCCTCCACTTT
CDR3: CASSYSGGNSPLHF

D: TRBD1
J: TRBJ2-7
V: TRBV30
size: .
DNA: TGTGCCTGGAGTGAGGGACAGGGGCAGTACTTC
CDR3: CAWSEGQGQYF

D: .
J: TRBJ1-6
V: TRBV11-3
size: .
DNA: TGTGCCAGCAGTTCAACAAGGGGGGGACCCCTCCACTTT
CDR3: CASSSTRGGPLHF

D: .
J: TRBJ2-3
V: TRBV6-1
size: .
DNA: TGTGCCAGCAGTGAAGGTCCCACTAGCACAGATACGCAGTATTTT
CDR3: CASSEGPTSTDTQYF

D: .
J: TRBJ2-1
V: TRBV4-3
size: .
DNA: TGCGCCAGCAGCCAAGATCGGGGATATAACAATGAGCAGTTCTTC
CDR3: CASSQDRGYNNEQFF

D: .
J: TRBJ1-3
V: TRBV4-2
size: .
DNA: TGTGCCAGCAGCCACGCCTCACTCGGCGGGGGATCTGGAAACACCATATATTTT
CDR3: CASSHASLGGGSGNTIYF

D: .
J: TRBJ2-1
V: TRBV11-3
size: .
DNA: TGTGCCAGCAGCTTAGATTTCGGCGAGGGTAGGAATGAGCAGTTCTTC
CDR3: CASSLDFGEGRNEQFF

D: TRBD1
J: TRBJ2-5
V: TRBV9
size: .
DNA: TGTGCCAGCAGCGTCGAGACAGGGGTCGGGGAGACCCAGTACTTC
CDR3: CASSVETGVGETQYF

D: .
J: TRBJ2-1
V: TRBV21-1
size: .
DNA: TGTGCCAGCAGCAAATGGAGGACAGGGGGGAATGAGCAGTTCTTC
CDR3: CASSKWRTGGNEQFF

D: TRBD1
J: TRBJ1-3
V: TRBV7-6
size: few
DNA: TGTGCCAGCAGCCCCCGGACAGGGGAGAGGGGAAACACCATATATTTT
CDR3: CASSPRTGERGNTIYF

D: TRBD1
J: TRBJ1-3
V: TRBV5-6
size: .
DNA: TGTGCCAGCAGCTCGGACAGGGTTGTAAACACCATATATTTT
CDR3: CASSSDRVVNTIYF

D: TRBD1
J: TRBJ1-4
V: TRBV27
size: .
DNA: TGTGCCAGCAGTCCGTACAGGGGAACTAATGAAAAACTGTTTTTT
CDR3: CASSPYRGTNEKLFF

D: .
J: TRBJ2-5
V: TRBV7-9
size: once
DNA: TGTGCCAGCAGCTTCCAGGGGGGCACCCAAGAGACCCAGTACTTC
CDR3: CASSFQGGTQETQYF

D: TRBD1
J: TRBJ1-2
V: TRBV6-6
size: .
DNA: TGTGCCAGCACTTCCGGGACAGGGGTCGGCTTGGGAGGCTACACCTTC
CDR3: CASTSGTGVGLGGYTF

D: .
J: TRBJ1-1
V: TRBV15
size: once
DNA: TGTGCCACCCGCAGGTCCATGAACACTGAAGCTTTCTTT
CDR3: CATRRSMNTEAFF

D: .
J: TRBJ1-1
V: TRBV2
size: .
DNA: TGTGCCAGCAGTGAAATGTACGGGAACACTGAAGCTTTCTTT
CDR3: CASSEMYGNTEAFF

D: TRBD1
J: TRBJ2-3
V: TRBV19
size: once
DNA: TGTGCCAGTACCACAAGGGCAGGGGGAACTAGCACAGATACGCAGTATTTT
CDR3: CASTTRAGGTSTDTQYF

D: TRBD1
J: TRBJ2-7
V: TRBV7-3
size: .
DNA: TGTGCCAGCAGCCCTCGGGGCCAGGGGGCGGGGGAGCAGTACTTC
CDR3: CASSPRGQGAGEQYF

D: .
J: TRBJ2-1
V: TRBV5-1
size: once
DNA: TGCGCCAGCAGCTTGGCCACCGGGGAGCTCAATGAGCAGTTCTTC
CDR3: CASSLATGELNEQFF

D: .
J: TRBJ1-1
V: TRBV6-6
size: .
DNA: TGTGCCAGCAGTTACTCGATCGCTTCAGGGTGGACTGAAGCTTTCTTT
CDR3: CASSYSIASGWTEAFF

D: .
J: TRBJ1-5
V: TRBV6-5
size: .
DNA: TGTGCCAGCAGTTCCCTTGGGACGGGGGATCAGCCCCAGCATTTT
CDR3: CASSSLGTGDQPQHF

D: TRBD2
J: TRBJ2-1
V: TRBV7-7
size: .
DNA: TGTGCTAGCAGGCCATCGGGGGGGTCGTCCTACAATGAGCAGTTCTTC
CDR3: CASRPSGGSSYNEQFF

D: .
J: TRBJ1-4
V: TRBV9
size: .
DNA: TGTGCCAGCAGTTTTGCCAGCGGCGAAAAACTGTTTTTT
CDR3: CASSFASGEKLFF

D: .
J: TRBJ1-2
V: TRBV29-1
size: .
DNA: TGCAGCGTTGCTGGGGGGAAGGTTGCCTATGGCTACACCTTC
CDR3: CSVAGGKVAYGYTF

D: .
J: TRBJ1-1
V: TRBV10-3
size: .
DNA: TGTGCCATCAGTGAGTCAGCTATTAGTACTGAAGCTTTCTTT
CDR3: CAISESAISTEAFF

D: TRBD1
J: TRBJ2-3
V: TRBV6-4
size: once
DNA: TGTGCCAGCGCGACAGGGGCGGGCACAGATACGCAGTATTTT
CDR3: CASATGAGTDTQYF

D: TRBD1
J: TRBJ1-6
V: TRBV4-2
size: .
DNA: TGTGCCAGCAGCCAAGATAGTTTGGGGACAGGGGATAATTCACCCCTCCACTTT
CDR3: CASSQDSLGTGDNSPLHF

D: TRBD1
J: TRBJ1-5
V: TRBV6-6
size: .
DNA: TGTGCCAGCAGCCGGGACAGGGATCAGCCCCAGCACTTT
CDR3: CASSRDRDQPQHF

D: TRBD2
J: TRBJ2-7
V: TRBV28
size: .
DNA: TGTGCCAGCAGCCATGGGGGAGGGACGCTTCTCTACGAGCAGTACTTC
CDR3: CASSHGGGTLLYEQYF

D: TRBD1
J: TRBJ1-2
V: TRBV19
size: .
DNA: TGTGCCAGTAGTAGGGACAGGGGGCTCTATGGCTACACCTTC
CDR3: CASSRDRGLYGYTF

D: .
J: TRBJ1-1
V: TRBV4-1
size: .
DNA: TGCGCCAGCAGGAGGGGATCGGACAGCCCGAACACTGAAGCTTTCTTT
CDR3: CASRRGSDSPNTEAFF

D: TRBD1
J: TRBJ2-5
V: TRBV28
size: .
DNA: TGTGCCAGCAGTCCCCGGGACAGGGGGACCCAGTACTTC
CDR3: CASSPRDRGTQYF

D: .
J: TRBJ1-2
V: TRBV5-1
size: .
DNA: TGCGCCAGCAGCTTGGATGGCTCAGGAGGGGGCTACACCTTC
CDR3: CASSLDGSGGGYTF

D: .
J: TRBJ2-1
V: TRBV6-1
size: .
DNA: TGTGCCAGCAGTATACAGGAATTCTACAATGAGCAGTTCTTC
CDR3: CASSIQEFYNEQFF

D: .
J: TRBJ2-1
V: TRBV5-1
size: .
DNA: TGCGCCAGCAGCTTGGTGGTAGCTACCTACAATGAGCAGTTCTTC
CDR3: CASSLVVATYNEQFF

D: .
J: TRBJ1-1
V: TRBV29-1
size: .
DNA: TGCAGCGTTTCAATGGGGGGGAGCACTGAAGCTTTCTTT
CDR3: CSVSMGGSTEAFF

D: .
J: TRBJ1-6
V: TRBV7-9
size: .
DNA: TGTGCGGCGGGACGGAATAATTCACCCCTCCACTTT
CDR3: CAAGRNNSPLHF

D: .
J: TRBJ2-7
V: TRBV18
size: .
DNA: TGTGCCAGCTCACCGGGACAATCCTACGAGCAGTACTTC
CDR3: CASSPGQSYEQYF

D: TRBD2
J: TRBJ2-3
V: TRBV5-1
size: .
DNA: TGCGCCAGCAAGGCTCGTCCTAGCGGGGGGGCAAGCACAGATACGCAGTATTTT
CDR3: CASKARPSGGASTDTQYF

D: .
J: TRBJ1-2
V: TRBV5-1
size: .
DNA: TGCGCCAGCAGCTTGGGGGGCGTAGGCTACACCTTC
CDR3: CASSLGGVGYTF

D: .
J: TRBJ1-2
V: TRBV30
size: .
DNA: TGTGCCTGGAGTGTAATTGGCAGGGGCCAGAAGGAGAGTAGCTACACCTTC
CDR3: CAWSVIGRGQKESSYTF

D: .
J: TRBJ2-5
V: TRBV11-2
size: .
DNA: TGTGCCAGCAGCTCTCCGTGGACGGGGGAGCCAGAGACCCAGTACTTC
CDR3: CASSSPWTGEPETQYF

D: .
J: TRBJ1-2
V: TRBV7-2
size: few
DNA: TGTGCCAGCAGCTTAATGGACAGTTCTTTCTATGGCTACACCTTC
CDR3: CASSLMDSSFYGYTF

D: TRBD2
J: TRBJ2-5
V: TRBV2
size: few
DNA: TGTGCCAGCTCAAGCGGGACCGCGCAAGAGACCCAGTACTTC
CDR3: CASSSGTAQETQYF

D: .
J: TRBJ2-6
V: TRBV4-1
size: .
DNA: TGCGCCAGCAGCCAACCGGTCGGTCCTGGGGCCAACGTCCTGACTTTC
CDR3: CASSQPVGPGANVLTF

D: .
J: TRBJ1-4
V: TRBV2
size: few
DNA: TGTGCCAGCAGTTCGGGAGGGGCGACTAATGAAAAACTGTTTTTT
CDR3: CASSSGGATNEKLFF

D: TRBD2
J: TRBJ2-1
V: TRBV7-3
size: .
DNA: TGTGCCAGCAGCTTCCATAGCGGGGGGGTTGGCGGGGAGCAGTTCTTC
CDR3: CASSFHSGGVGGEQFF

D: TRBD1
J: TRBJ1-1
V: TRBV7-3
size: .
DNA: TGTGCCAGCAGCTCGACAGGGGGGAACACTGAAGCTTTCTTT
CDR3: CASSSTGGNTEAFF